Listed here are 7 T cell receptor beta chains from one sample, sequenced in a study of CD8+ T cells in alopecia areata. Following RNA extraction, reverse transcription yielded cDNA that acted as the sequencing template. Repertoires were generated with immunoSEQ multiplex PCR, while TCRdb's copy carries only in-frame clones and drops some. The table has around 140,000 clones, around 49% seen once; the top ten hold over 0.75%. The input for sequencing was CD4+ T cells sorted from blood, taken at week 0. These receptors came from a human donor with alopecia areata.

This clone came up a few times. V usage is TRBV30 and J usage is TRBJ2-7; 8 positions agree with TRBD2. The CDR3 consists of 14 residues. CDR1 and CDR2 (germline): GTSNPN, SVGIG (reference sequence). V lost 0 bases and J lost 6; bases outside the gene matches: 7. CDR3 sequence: CAWSVSAGDSEQYF. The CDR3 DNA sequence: TGTGCCTGGAGTGTATCAGCGGGAGACTCCGAGCAGTACTTC.

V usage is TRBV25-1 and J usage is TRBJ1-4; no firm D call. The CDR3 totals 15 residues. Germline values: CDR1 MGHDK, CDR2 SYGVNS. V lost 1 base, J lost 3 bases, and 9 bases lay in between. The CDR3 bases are TGTGCCAGCAGTGAATCAAGGATGGCTAATGAAAAACTGTTTTTT. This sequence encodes CASSESRMANEKLFF.

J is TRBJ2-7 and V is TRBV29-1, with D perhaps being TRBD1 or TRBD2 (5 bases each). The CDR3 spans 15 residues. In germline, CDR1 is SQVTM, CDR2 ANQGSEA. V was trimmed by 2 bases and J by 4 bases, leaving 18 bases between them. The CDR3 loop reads CSVELGDAFYYEQYF. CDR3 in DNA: TGCAGCGTTGAACTAGGGGACGCATTCTATTACGAGCAGTACTTC.

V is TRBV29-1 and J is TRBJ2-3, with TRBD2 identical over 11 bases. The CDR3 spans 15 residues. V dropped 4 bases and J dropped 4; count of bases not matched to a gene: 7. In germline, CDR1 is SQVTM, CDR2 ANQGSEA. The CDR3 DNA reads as TGCAGCGTTGGCGCAGGGACTAGCGGCCCAGATACGCAGTATTTT. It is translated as CSVGAGTSGPDTQYF.

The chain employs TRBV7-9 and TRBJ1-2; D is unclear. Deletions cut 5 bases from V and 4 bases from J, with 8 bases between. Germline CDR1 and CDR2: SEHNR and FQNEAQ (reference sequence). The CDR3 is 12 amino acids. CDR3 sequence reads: CASSSISYGYTF. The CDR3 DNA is TGTGCCAGCAGCAGTATCAGCTATGGCTACACCTTC.

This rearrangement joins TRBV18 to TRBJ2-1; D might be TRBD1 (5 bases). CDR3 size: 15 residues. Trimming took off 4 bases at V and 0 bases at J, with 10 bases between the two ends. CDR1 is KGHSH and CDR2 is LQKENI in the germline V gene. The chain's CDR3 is CASSRGDSSYNEQFF. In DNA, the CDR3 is TGTGCCAGCTCACGGGGCGACAGCTCCTACAATGAGCAGTTCTTC.

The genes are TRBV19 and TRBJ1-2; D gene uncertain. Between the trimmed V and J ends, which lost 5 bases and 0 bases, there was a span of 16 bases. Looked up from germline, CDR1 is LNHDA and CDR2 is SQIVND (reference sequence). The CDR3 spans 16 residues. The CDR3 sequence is CASSLKRRMTNYGYTF. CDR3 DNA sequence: TGTGCCAGTAGTCTCAAGCGACGGATGACTAACTATGGCTACACCTTC.